What follows are 5 T cell receptor beta chains derived from one specimen sequenced in a study of blood T cell repertoires in COVID-19. Clones were sequenced by immunoSEQ multiplex PCR, and TCRdb holds only the in-frame ones, with some missing. The sample lists a few hundred thousand clones, 70% to 90% seen once, with under 2.5% in the top ten. Specimen: PBMCs or T cells enriched from blood (not recorded which). All receptors come from a man aged 25-45 years who had recovered from COVID-19.

This clone was detected only once. V gene TRBV5-1 combines with J gene TRBJ1-2; a possible D gene is TRBD1 (6 bases). This CDR3 has 13 amino acids. Germline values: CDR1 SGHRS, CDR2 YFSETQ. The V end was cut by 4 bases, the J end by 4 bases, with 11 bases between. The CDR3 spells CASSAGQPYGYTF. The CDR3 DNA follows: TGCGCCAGCAGCGCTGGACAGCCCTATGGCTACACCTTC.

The rearrangement joins TRBV27 to TRBJ1-5; D call uncertain. There are 12 residues in the CDR3. Trimming shortened V by 6 bases and J by 9 bases, and 12 bases separated the two germline ends. Germline CDR1 MNHEY, CDR2 SMNVEV (reference sequence). The CDR3 DNA follows: TGTGCCAGCAGCCTACGGGATGGGCCCCAGCATTTT. Translating gives CASSLRDGPQHF.

This chain uses TRBV4-2 with TRBJ2-7; 10 bases are a match to TRBD1. The germline V gene has CDR1 LGHNA and CDR2 YNFKEQ. V lost 4 bases, J lost 5 bases, and 5 bases stayed unmatched. The CDR3 is made up of 14 amino acids. The CDR3 sequence is CASSRGTGEDEQYF. CDR3 nucleotides: TGTGCCAGCAGCCGAGGGACAGGGGAGGACGAGCAGTACTTC.

The chain joins TRBV2 to TRBJ1-4; D is uncertain. The CDR3 has 12 amino acids. The germline gives CDR1 SNHLY, CDR2 FYNNEI. V was pared by 6 bases and J by 10 bases, with 12 bases between. CDR3 protein: CASSRERGKLFF. The CDR3 region has the DNA TGTGCCAGCAGCCGGGAGAGAGGAAAACTGTTTTTT.

This chain joins TRBV5-1 and TRBJ2-1; maybe TRBD1 (6 bases). This CDR3 is built from 15 residues. Trimming removed 5 bases from V and 4 bases from J, with 16 bases in between. Germline-derived CDR1 and CDR2 are SGHRS and YFSETQ. CDR3 amino acids: CASRQGPTAYNEQFF. The DNA of the CDR3 is TGCGCCAGCAGACAGGGACCTACGGCATACAATGAGCAGTTCTTC.